This T cell receptor (beta chain) appears in the sequencing data of a study of CD8 T cells in Susac syndrome. For the study at large: Clinically active disease was present in five or six of the sequenced Susac syndrome patients. About eight of these patients were in remission. Each patient with Susac syndrome, at the time of blood draw, was therapy-naive, on corticosteroids, or on intravenous immunoglobulin alone.

TEMRA cells were FACS-enriched, while CD8+ and CD4+ T cells were negatively isolated. Deletions cut 1 base from V and 2 bases from J, with 6 bases between. The CDR3 has 14 residues. Germline values: CDR1 KGHSH, CDR2 LQKENI. Random hexamers were used to reverse transcribe an amount of about 0.45 to 1 ug RNA. The amplification used immunoSEQ multiplex PCR on TCR beta CDR3; it spanned 54 Vbeta and 13 Jbeta. TCRdb analysed the immunoSEQ multiplex PCR reads with MiXCR anew, one entry per CDR3 protein. The sample has 200,000 to 300,000 distinct CDR3 sequences, less than 96% seen once. This clonotype was sampled from a human donor with Susac syndrome. Sequencing was performed on CD4+ T cells from PBMCs. This chain joins TRBV18 and TRBJ2-1; D call uncertain. The CDR3: CASSPQATYNEQFF. The DNA for the CDR3 is TGTGCCAGCTCACCACAAGCGACCTACAATGAGCAGTTCTTC.